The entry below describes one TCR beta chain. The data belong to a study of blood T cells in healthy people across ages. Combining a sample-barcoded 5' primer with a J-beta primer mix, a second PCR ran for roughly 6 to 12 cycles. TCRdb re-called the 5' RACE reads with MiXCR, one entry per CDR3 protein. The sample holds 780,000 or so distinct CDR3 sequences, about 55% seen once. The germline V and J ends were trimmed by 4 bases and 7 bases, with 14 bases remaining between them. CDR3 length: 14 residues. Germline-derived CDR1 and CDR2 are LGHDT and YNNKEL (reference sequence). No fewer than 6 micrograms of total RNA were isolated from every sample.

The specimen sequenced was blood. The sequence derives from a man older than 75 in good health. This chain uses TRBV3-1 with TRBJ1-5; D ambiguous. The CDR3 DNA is TGTGCCAGCAGCCCAGGTCGGGTCGACCAGCCCCAGCATTTT. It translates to CASSPGRVDQPQHF.